This T cell receptor beta chain is from a study of blood T cells in healthy people across ages. There are a few counts of this clonotype. The antigen is not known. The CDR3 length is 15 residues. V was pared by 4 bases and J by 4 bases, with 6 bases of the junction left unmatched. Germline values: CDR1 LGHDT, CDR2 YNNKEL (reference sequence). Combining a sample-barcoded 5' primer with a J-beta primer mix, a second PCR ran for roughly 7 to 12 cycles. From the 5' RACE reads, TCRdb called clonotypes with MiXCR, one entry per CDR3 protein. The table shows nearly 800,000 distinct CDR3 sequences, with just under 25% occurring only once. The study, taken as a whole, reports: Naive T cell percentage showed a strong correlation with TCR beta diversity.

The sample also formed part of further work on T cells of mothers and their children. From that second work: The whole RNA yield was converted to cDNA, roughly 1.5 ug per 15 ul. The output of TCR recombination is shaped by thymic selection similarly in related and unrelated pairs.

The clonotype was recovered from a boy aged 10-17 years in good health. This chain connects TRBV3-1 to TRBJ1-2, with 10 bases matching TRBD1. Material for sequencing was blood. The CDR3 here is CASSPGTGVSYGYTF. The CDR3 DNA reads as TGTGCCAGCAGCCCAGGGACAGGGGTTAGCTATGGCTACACCTTC.